This entry is about one TCR beta chain. Its antigen is not known. Between the trimmed V and J ends, which lost 5 bases and 4 bases, there was a span of 0 bases. This CDR3 contains 11 residues. CDR1 and CDR2 (germline): LNHDA, SQIVND (reference sequence). This sample is part of a study of T cells in narcolepsy. Libraries were prepared by immunoSEQ multiplex PCR; TCRdb keeps only in-frame clonotypes and omits some of them. The table includes 20,000 to 25,000 clones, about 83% detected once. Study results and limitations: Autoreactive clonotypes reportedly recurred in blood of same and different patients, not controls. HCRT-specific and TRIB2-specific autoreactive clonotypes appeared among same-patient CSF and blood CD4+ clonotypes.

The sample taken for sequencing was CD45RA- memory CD4+ T cells from PBMCs. The sequence was obtained from a human donor with narcolepsy. The V gene is TRBV19, the J gene TRBJ2-6, with no clear D. In nucleotides, the CDR3 is TGTGCCAGTAGTGGGGCCAACGTCCTGACTTTC. It translates to CASSGANVLTF.